This paragraph reports one TCR beta chain. Its antigen has not been determined. Base quality data are lacking; no much larger clone is found one base away. From the cysteine through the phenylalanine, the CDR3 covers 15 amino acids. The kept DNA is CDR3 alone, 45 bases in frame from the first base. Trimming costs V 3 bases and J 3 bases, and their ends lie 14 bases apart. The CDR1 and CDR2 encoded by the germline V gene are LGHNA and YNFKEQ. This sample was taken from a study of blood T cell repertoires in COVID-19 (dated by TCRdb to about 2020). Study-wide context: The collaborator samples originated in the United States, Italy and Spain and spanned the acute and convalescent phases of COVID-19. The material from the prospective study consisted of cDNA or gDNA derived from T cells, B-cell-depleted T cells, or PBMCs. Subjects who had been exposed to COVID-19, were actively infected with it, or had recovered from it provided the deeply sampled blood TCRbeta repertoires that made up the dataset. The repertoires were released in a freely available public database intended as a resource for research on the immune response to SARS-CoV-2. The samples were drawn from the first 160 participants of the ongoing ImmuneRACE study and from 1,254 subjects provided by 6 global collaborators. Sample metadata almost always included a de-identified subject ID, COVID-19 status, age in years and sex. HLA class I and class II types, where available, came from metadata supplied by the sample provider rather than from assay-based typing.

TCRbeta CDR3 regions were amplified from genomic DNA using the immunoSEQ Assay, a bias-controlled multiplex PCR. For the original study's pipeline: Within the assay, amplification of reference gene primers was used to estimate how many nucleated cells each sample contained. Sequence reads were collapsed and filtered to measure the absolute abundance of every unique TCRbeta CDR3 rearrangement. For each sample, productive Simpson clonality was calculated as the square root of Simpson's diversity index over productive rearrangements. Entries here come from immuneACCESS through TCRdb and include only in-frame sequences with V and J called. Some clones fail to appear in such tables; in the studies checked, an unresolved V gene covers under half of the shortfall, and the cause of the remainder is unknown. V, J and clone size are taken as reported in that table, and D and trimming were inferred from the DNA itself. The sample table shows 300,000 to 450,000 clones, and more than 75% are seen once. Of the sample, 1.2% falls within the top ten clones.

Study-wide findings and limitations: Clinical and demographic metadata were provided uncurated, with the amount varying by source and participant.

Participants in the prospective study were enrolled through a virtual design, were aged about 18 to 100 years, and lived in about two dozen United States geographic areas. In the prospective study, participants were assigned to cohorts based on the clinical history participants reported in a screening survey and a study questionnaire. Recovered participants in ImmuneRACE Cohort 3 were defined by two consecutive negative NP/OP PCR tests, clearance by a healthcare professional, or resolution of symptoms. Mobile phlebotomists in the prospective study collected whole blood, serum and a nasopharyngeal or oropharyngeal swab from every participant. Prospective study participants could optionally give additional blood draws and questionnaires over an approximately two-month period. Before DNA extraction, blood samples from the prospective study were shipped at room temperature or frozen.

The sequence derives from a woman younger than 35 who had recovered from COVID-19. Material: PBMCs or T cells enriched from blood (not recorded which). The chain is assembled from TRBV4-2 and TRBJ1-1; D gene: possibly TRBD1, on 6 matching bases. The DNA sequence is TGTGCCAGCAGCCACGAAACAGGGATAGACACTGAAGCTTTCTTT. It codes for CASSHETGIDTEAFF.